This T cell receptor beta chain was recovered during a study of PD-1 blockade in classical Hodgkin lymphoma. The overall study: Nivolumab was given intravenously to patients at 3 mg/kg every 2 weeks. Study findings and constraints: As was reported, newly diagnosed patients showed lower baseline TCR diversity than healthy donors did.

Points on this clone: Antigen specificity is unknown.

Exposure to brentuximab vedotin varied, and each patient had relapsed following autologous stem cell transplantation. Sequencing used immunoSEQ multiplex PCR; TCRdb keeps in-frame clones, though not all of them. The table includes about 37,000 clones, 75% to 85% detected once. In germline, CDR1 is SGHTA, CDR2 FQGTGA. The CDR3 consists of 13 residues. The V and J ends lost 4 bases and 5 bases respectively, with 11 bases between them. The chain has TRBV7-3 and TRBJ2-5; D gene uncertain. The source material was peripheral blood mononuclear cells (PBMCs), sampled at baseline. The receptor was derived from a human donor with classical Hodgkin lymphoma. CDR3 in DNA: TGTGCCAGCAGCTCCGCCCGTATGGAGACCCAGTACTTC. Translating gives CASSSARMETQYF.